This T cell receptor (beta chain) stems from a study of blood T cells in healthy people across ages. This CDR3 is built from 12 residues. In germline, CDR1 is MNHEY, CDR2 SVGAGI. Trimming removed 8 bases from V and 11 bases from J; junction bases left unmatched: 9. It was with a sample-barcoded 5' primer and a J-beta primer mix that a second PCR of roughly 7 to 12 cycles was run. TCRdb analysed the 5' RACE reads with MiXCR anew, one entry per CDR3 protein. Counted here are about 730,000 distinct CDR3 sequences, roughly 41% occurring once; the ten biggest clones make up under 25%. Material: blood. V gene TRBV6-5 combines with J gene TRBJ2-1, with 7 bases aligning to TRBD2. This receptor was identified in a woman aged 55-69 years in good health. In DNA form, the CDR3 reads TGTGCCAGCGGGGGGGACTCCCCCCAGCAGTTCTTC. Amino acids: CASGGDSPQQFF.